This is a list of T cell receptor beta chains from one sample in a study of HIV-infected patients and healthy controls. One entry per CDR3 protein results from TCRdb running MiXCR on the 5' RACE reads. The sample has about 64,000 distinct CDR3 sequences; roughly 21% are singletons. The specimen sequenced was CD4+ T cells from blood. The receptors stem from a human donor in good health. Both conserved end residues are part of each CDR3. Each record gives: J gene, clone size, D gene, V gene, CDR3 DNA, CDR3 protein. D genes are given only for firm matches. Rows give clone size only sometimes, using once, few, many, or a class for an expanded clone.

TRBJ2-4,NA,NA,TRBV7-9,TGTGCCAGCAGCTTAGCGCGGCCTAGCGAGGGATTAAACATTCAGTACTTC,CASSLARPSEGLNIQYF
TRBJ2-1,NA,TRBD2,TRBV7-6,TGTGCCAGCAGCTTAACTAGCGGGATCAATGAGCAGTTCTTC,CASSLTSGINEQFF
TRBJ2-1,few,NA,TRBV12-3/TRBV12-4,TGTGCCAGCAGTTCTGACAGTAATAATGAGCAGTTCTTC,CASSSDSNNEQFF
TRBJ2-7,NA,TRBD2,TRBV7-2,TGTGCCAGCAGCGCAGGAACACCGGGAGGACCCTACGAGCAGTACTTC,CASSAGTPGGPYEQYF
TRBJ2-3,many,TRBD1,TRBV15,TGTGCCACCAGCAGTAGGGACAGAATCTCAGATACGCAGTATTTT,CATSSRDRISDTQYF
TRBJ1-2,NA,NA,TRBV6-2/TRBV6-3,TGTGCCAGCACCCTACCCGGGAATAACTATGGCTACACCTTC,CASTLPGNNYGYTF
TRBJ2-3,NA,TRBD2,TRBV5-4,TGTGCCAGCAGCTTGGCTGGGACTAGCGGGGACCAGCAGTATTTT,CASSLAGTSGDQQYF
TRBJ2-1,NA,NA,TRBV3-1,TGTGCCAGCAGCCGCATCTCCCCCCCCCGCGGGACCTCCTACAATGAGCAGTTCTTC,CASSRISPPRGTSYNEQFF
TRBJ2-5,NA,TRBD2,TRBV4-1,TGCGCCAGCAGCCATGCCGGGACTAGCGGGGAGACCCAGTACTTC,CASSHAGTSGETQYF
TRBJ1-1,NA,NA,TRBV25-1,TGTGCCAGCAGTGAAGGCCTGCTTGAAGCTTTCTTT,CASSEGLLEAFF
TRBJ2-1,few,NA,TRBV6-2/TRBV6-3,TGTGCCAGCAGTTCGGCGGCCGTATACAATGAGCAGTTCTTC,CASSSAAVYNEQFF
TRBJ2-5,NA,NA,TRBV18,TGTGCCAGCTCACCAATGGGGGGTTCGCGGACCCAGTACTTC,CASSPMGGSRTQYF
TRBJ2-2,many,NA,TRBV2,TGTGCCAGCACCAGGCAAGCGAACACCGGGGAGCTGTTTTTT,CASTRQANTGELFF
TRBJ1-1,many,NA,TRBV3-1,TGTGCCAGCAGCCAAACTCTGGACACTGAAGCTTTCTTT,CASSQTLDTEAFF
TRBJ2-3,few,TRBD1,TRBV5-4,TGTGCCAGCAGCTTGGAGGGTCGCAGGGGGCCGTCTGCAGATACGCAGTATTTT,CASSLEGRRGPSADTQYF
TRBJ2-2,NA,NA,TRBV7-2,TGTGCCAGCAGCCCTGTAATGGCCGGGGAGCTGTTTTTT,CASSPVMAGELFF
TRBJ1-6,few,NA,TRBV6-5,TGTGCCAGCAGACCTGACAGGAGCTCCTATAATTCACCCCTCCACTTT,CASRPDRSSYNSPLHF
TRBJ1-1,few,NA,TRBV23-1,TGCGCCAGCAGTCACCCAATCGGGGGGGAGGGGCTCACTGAAGCTTTCTTT,CASSHPIGGEGLTEAFF
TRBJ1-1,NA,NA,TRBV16,TGTGCCAGCAGCCGGCGGACGGGTATGAACACTGAAGCTTTCTTT,CASSRRTGMNTEAFF
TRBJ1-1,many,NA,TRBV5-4,TGTGCCAGCAGCTTTTCGACGGAGAGAAACACTGAAGCTTTCTTT,CASSFSTERNTEAFF
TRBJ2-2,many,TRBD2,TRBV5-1,TGCGCCAGCAGCCTGGAGGGACTAGCAAGTAGAGGAGGGGAGCTGTTTTTT,CASSLEGLASRGGELFF
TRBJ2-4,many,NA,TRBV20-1,TGCAGTGCTAGGGCAATCAGGGGAACATCCAAAAACATTCAGTACTTC,CSARAIRGTSKNIQYF
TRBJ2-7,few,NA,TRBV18,TGTGCCAGCTCAGGAGGCGCGGGAATGGGAGAGCAGTACTTC,CASSGGAGMGEQYF
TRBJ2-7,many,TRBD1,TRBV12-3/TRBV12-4,TGTGCCAGCAGTACCCGACTCGACAGGGTAGTCGAGCAGTACTTC,CASSTRLDRVVEQYF
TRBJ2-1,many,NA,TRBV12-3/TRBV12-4,TGTGCCAGCAGACGCGCCGGGACGCCTAACAATGAGCAGTTCTTC,CASRRAGTPNNEQFF
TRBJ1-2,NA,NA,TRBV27,TGTGCCAGCAGTTTATCTGGCGCAGTCTATGGCTACACCTTC,CASSLSGAVYGYTF
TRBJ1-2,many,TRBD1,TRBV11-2,TGTGCCAGCAGCTCCTTGACAGGGTCTAGCGACTATGGCTACACCTTC,CASSSLTGSSDYGYTF
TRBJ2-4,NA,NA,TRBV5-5,TGTGCCAGCAGCTTGGACAGGGCCAAAAACATTCAGTACTTC,CASSLDRAKNIQYF
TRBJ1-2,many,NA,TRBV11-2,TGTGCCAGCAGCTTAGATGGACGGCTAAACTTCGAGGGAGACTATGGCTACACCTTC,CASSLDGRLNFEGDYGYTF
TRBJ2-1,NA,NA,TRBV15,TGTGCCACCAGCAGAGATTTAGCAGACAATGAGCAGTTCTTC,CATSRDLADNEQFF
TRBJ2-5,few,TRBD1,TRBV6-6,TGTGCCAGCAGTTACGGGGACAGGGTTTCAGAGACCCAGTACTTC,CASSYGDRVSETQYF
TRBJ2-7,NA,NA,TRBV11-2,TGTGCCAGCAGTCGTATGGGGTCCTTGTACGAGCAGTACTTC,CASSRMGSLYEQYF
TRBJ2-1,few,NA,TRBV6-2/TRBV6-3,TGTGCCAGCAGCCCGGGACCCCAAACCCGGGTGCAGTTCTTC,CASSPGPQTRVQFF
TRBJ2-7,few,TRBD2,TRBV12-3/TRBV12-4,TGTGCCAGCTGGGCTAGCGGGGGGATCGGGGAGCAGTACTTC,CASWASGGIGEQYF
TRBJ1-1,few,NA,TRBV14,TGTGCCAGCAGCCGGACGATAACCCGGAACACTGAAGCTTTCTTT,CASSRTITRNTEAFF
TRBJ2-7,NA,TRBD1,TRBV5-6,TGTGCCAGCAGCCCGGGACAGGTTTTCTCCTACGAGCAGTACTTC,CASSPGQVFSYEQYF
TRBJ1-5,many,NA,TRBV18,TGTGCCAGCTCATTGGACAGAAATCAGCCCCAGCATTTT,CASSLDRNQPQHF
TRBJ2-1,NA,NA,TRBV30,TGTGCCTGGAGGAACCTACTAGGAACTTCCTACAATGAGCAGTTCTTC,CAWRNLLGTSYNEQFF
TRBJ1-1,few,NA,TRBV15,TGTGCCACCAGCAGAGCTAGATCTACAGGGAGGGCTGAAGCTTTCTTT,CATSRARSTGRAEAFF
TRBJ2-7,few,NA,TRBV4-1,TGCGCCAGCAGCCAAGGGTCGCCGGCGGCATCCTACGAGCAGTACTTC,CASSQGSPAASYEQYF
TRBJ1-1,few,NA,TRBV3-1,TGTGCCAGCAGCCAGGCCCGACATGTAACTGAAGCTTTCTTT,CASSQARHVTEAFF